These 2 T cell receptor beta chains originate from one sample sequenced in a study of cytomegalovirus exposure and HLA in healthy donors. The PCR was carried out with 60 Vbeta primers and 13 Jbeta primers. Assay: immunoSEQ multiplex PCR; the TCRdb copy retains only in-frame clones and omits some. The sample has a few hundred thousand clones; about 80% are singletons. Sequenced material: PBMCs. Receptor source: a middle-aged man in good health and CMV-seronegative.

CDR3 amino acids: CASSNLEGDGDEAFF. As DNA, the CDR3 is TGTGCCAGCAGTAATTTAGAGGGGGACGGGGATGAAGCTTTCTTT. The chain uses TRBV6-6 and TRBJ1-1, with D possibly being TRBD1 (6 bases). The CDR3 loop spans 15 amino acids. The V end lost 5 bases, the J end lost 7 bases, and 20 bases lay between the germline ends. CDR1 is MNHNY, CDR2 SVGAGI, per germline (reference sequence).

V is TRBV5-1 and J is TRBJ1-2; 8 nucleotides agree with TRBD1. V lost 4 bases to trimming and J lost 4 bases; unmatched junction nucleotides: 3. CDR3 length equals 13 residues. From germline, CDR1 is SGHRS and CDR2 YFSETQ. CDR3 sequence reads: CASSPGTGYGYTF. As DNA, the CDR3 is TGCGCCAGCAGCCCCGGGACAGGCTATGGCTACACCTTC.